The 3 T cell receptor beta chains presented below share a single source sample, sequenced in a study of blood T cells in healthy people across ages. PCR was performed a second time for about 7 to 12 cycles using a sample-barcoded 5' primer and a J-beta primer mix. TCRdb itself ran the 5' RACE reads through MiXCR, one entry per CDR3 protein. The table shows some 1.5 million distinct CDR3 sequences, with approximately 43% occurring only once. The sample comprised blood. These receptor sequences come from a woman aged 18-29 years in good health.

The V and J genes are TRBV20-1 and TRBJ2-2, with D perhaps TRBD1 or TRBD2 (5 bases each). V lost 1 base, J lost 4 bases, and 10 bases lay in between. This CDR3 spans 14 amino acids. The V gene's germline CDR1 is DFQATT and CDR2 SNEGSKA (reference sequence). The CDR3: CSARVAGSTGELFF. CDR3 coding DNA: TGCAGTGCTAGAGTAGCAGGGAGCACCGGGGAGCTGTTTTTT.

The chain combines TRBV4-3 with TRBJ2-7; 10 bases map to TRBD1. Trimming at V came to 1 base and at J to 4 bases, leaving 10 bases not matched to a gene. The CDR3 covers 17 residues. Germline V gene lookup returns CDR1 LGHNA and CDR2 YSLEER. The CDR3 loop is CASSQGFPDRGLYEQYF. The CDR3 DNA reads TGCGCCAGCAGCCAAGGCTTTCCGGACAGGGGGTTGTACGAGCAGTACTTC.

As DNA, the CDR3 is TGTGCTAGTTATCCGGGACAGGACCTTAACTATGGCTACACCTTC. Its translation: CASYPGQDLNYGYTF. This rearrangement joins TRBV7-9 to TRBJ1-2; 8 nucleotides line up with TRBD1. Germline CDR1 and CDR2: SEHNR and FQNEAQ (reference sequence). There are 15 residues in the CDR3.